This TCR beta chain was recorded in a study of PD-L1 blockade in urothelial cancer. Whole-study context: The study recovered a median of roughly 140,000 T cells per blood sample.

The J segment lost 8 bases and the V segment lost 10 bases, leaving 13 bases of the junction unmatched. The CDR3 runs 14 residues. Germline V gene data show CDR1 as LNHDA and CDR2 as SQIVND (reference sequence). The protocol was immunoSEQ multiplex PCR, while the TCRdb copy is restricted to in-frame clones and leaves out a portion. The repertoire consists of around 51,000 clones, with approximately 86% occurring once and the leading ten covering about a sixth. Each patient presented with locally advanced or metastatic urothelial carcinoma. Sequenced material: PBMCs, taken around atezolizumab (anti-PD-L1) treatment. The chain uses TRBV19 and TRBJ2-1, with TRBD2 matching 8 bases. This receptor was taken from a man aged 60 to 75 with urothelial cancer. The CDR3 DNA follows: TGTGCCACCCGGAGGCTAGCGGGTTGGGATGAGCAGTTCTTC. Amino acids: CATRRLAGWDEQFF. Full variable domain (rest looked up from reference TRBV19 and TRBJ2-1): DGGITQSPKYLFRKEGQNVTLSCEQNLNHDAMYWYRQDPGQGLRLIYYSQIVNDFQKGDIAEGYSVSREKKESFPLTVTSAQKNPTAFYLCATRRLAGWDEQFFGPGTRLTVL.